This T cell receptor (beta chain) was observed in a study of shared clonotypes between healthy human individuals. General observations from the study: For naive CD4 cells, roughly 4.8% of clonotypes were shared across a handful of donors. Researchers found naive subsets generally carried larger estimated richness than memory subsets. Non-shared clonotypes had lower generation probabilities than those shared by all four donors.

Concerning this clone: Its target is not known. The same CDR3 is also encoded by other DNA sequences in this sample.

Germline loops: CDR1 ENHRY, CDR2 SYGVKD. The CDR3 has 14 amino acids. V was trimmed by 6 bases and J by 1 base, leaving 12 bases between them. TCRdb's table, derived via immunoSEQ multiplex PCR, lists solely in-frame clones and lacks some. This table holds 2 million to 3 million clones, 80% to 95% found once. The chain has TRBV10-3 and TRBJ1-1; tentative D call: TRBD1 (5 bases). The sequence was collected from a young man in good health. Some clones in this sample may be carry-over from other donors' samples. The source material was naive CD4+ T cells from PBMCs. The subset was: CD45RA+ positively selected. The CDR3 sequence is CAISARGTNTEAFF. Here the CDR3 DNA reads TGTGCCATCAGCGCTCGGGGGACGAACACTGAAGCTTTCTTT.